The 20 T cell receptor beta chains reported below all come from one sample, sequenced in a study of sequential checkpoint blockade in melanoma (dated by TCRdb to the late 2010s). The treatment or condition label for this specimen denotes: randomized to nivolumab then ipilimumab (arm A) or the reverse (arm B). Receptors were amplified or captured by the immunoSEQ multiplex PCR assay. Entries here come from immuneACCESS through TCRdb and include only in-frame sequences with V and J called. Some clones fail to appear in such tables; in the studies checked, an unresolved V gene covers under half of the shortfall, and the cause of the remainder is unknown. The sample data list 13,000 to 15,000 clones, and around 48% of these were observed just once. Around 15% of the sample is held by the ten biggest clonotypes. The source was CD8+ T cells sorted from blood (inferred from file names), collected from a patient given nivolumab and ipilimumab in sequence. All receptors derive from a human donor with melanoma.

Written as DNA, the CDR3 is TGTGCCTGGAGTGTAGGAGGGGACACTGAAGCTTTCTTT. Amino acid sequence: CAWSVGGDTEAFF. This chain connects TRBV30 to TRBJ1-1, with D perhaps TRBD1 (5 bases). The CDR3 extends over 13 amino acids. Germline V gene sequence: CDR1 GTSNPN, CDR2 SVGIG (reference sequence). V lost 0 bases, J lost 3 bases, and 8 bases lay in between. Together with reference TRBV30 and TRBJ1-1, the CDR3 gives the full variable domain: SQTIHQWPATLVQPVGSPLSLECTVEGTSNPNLYWYRQAAGRGLQLLFYSVGIGQISSEVPQNLSASRPQDRQFILSSKKLLLSDSGFYLCAWSVGGDTEAFFGQGTRLTVV.

This clone was seen only a few times. This chain connects TRBV6-5 to TRBJ2-7; 9 bases fit TRBD1. CDR1 is MNHEY and CDR2 is SVGAGI in the germline V gene. Trimming cost V 5 bases and J 5 bases; bases outside gene matches: 1. This CDR3 contains 12 residues. This CDR3 reads CASSRQGDEQYF. The CDR3 bases are TGTGCCAGCAGTCGACAGGGGGACGAGCAGTACTTC.

By share of the sample, this clone is medium-sized. The CDR3 DNA sequence: TGTGCCGCCGGGGACAGGGGCTACTACGAGCAGTACTTC. Translated, it gives CAAGDRGYYEQYF. The genes are TRBV10-3 and TRBJ2-7, with 10 bases that match TRBD1. The germline gives CDR1 ENHRY, CDR2 SYGVKD. The length of the CDR3 is 13 residues. V shed 11 bases, J shed 3 bases, and the junction held 7 bases outside the gene matches.

CDR3 loop: CASSVDTVNYGYTF. CDR3 in DNA: TGTGCCAGCAGCGTAGATACGGTTAACTATGGCTACACCTTC. The chain has TRBV9 and TRBJ1-2; D is undetermined. V lost 0 bases and J 1 base, leaving 7 bases between the germline ends. The CDR3 is 14 residues long. Germline-derived CDR1 and CDR2 are SGDLS and YYNGEE.

This rearrangement joins TRBV27 to TRBJ2-1, with 16 bases lining up with TRBD2. The CDR3 has 15 residues. Trimming at V came to 6 bases and at J to 8 bases, leaving 4 bases not matched to a gene. Germline CDR1 is MNHEY and CDR2 is SMNVEV (reference sequence). The CDR3 sequence is CASSKGLAGGHEQFF. Here the CDR3 DNA reads TGTGCCAGCAGCAAGGGACTAGCGGGAGGGCATGAGCAGTTCTTC.

This clone was recorded a few times. The chain joins TRBV7-3 to TRBJ2-7; D not resolved. This CDR3 region has 13 residues. V was clipped by 5 bases and J by 3 bases, with 11 bases between them. CDR1 and CDR2 (germline): SGHTA, FQGTGA. The CDR3 spells CASSHEPDYEQYF. CDR3 DNA sequence: TGTGCCAGCAGCCATGAGCCTGACTACGAGCAGTACTTC. Full variable domain (remainder filled in from reference TRBV7-3 and TRBJ2-7): GAGVSQTPSNKVTEKGKYVELRCDPISGHTALYWYRQSLGQGPEFLIYFQGTGAADDSGLPNDRFFAVRPEGSVSTLKIQRTERGDSAVYLCASSHEPDYEQYFGPGTRLTVT.

J is TRBJ2-7 and V is TRBV6-5; tentative D call: TRBD1 (6 bases). V was cut by 5 bases and J by 4 bases, with 9 bases left in between. The germline gives CDR1 MNHEY, CDR2 SVGAGI. The CDR3 covers 12 residues. The CDR3 DNA is TGTGCCAGCAGTCTGGACAGTTACGAGCAGTACTTC. Translated: CASSLDSYEQYF.

V is TRBV11-2 and J is TRBJ2-3; D perhaps matches TRBD2 (5 bases). Between the trimmed V and J ends, which lost 0 bases and 1 base, there was a span of 11 bases. The CDR3 consists of 16 residues. Germline values: CDR1 SGHAT, CDR2 FQNNGV. CDR3 loop: CASSLEWLAGTDTQYF. The CDR3 region has the DNA TGTGCCAGCAGCTTAGAGTGGCTAGCAGGCACAGATACGCAGTATTTT.

The chain joins TRBV27 to TRBJ2-7, with D tentatively TRBD1 (6 bases). Germline-derived CDR1 and CDR2 are MNHEY and SMNVEV (reference sequence). Trimming took off 6 bases at V and 2 bases at J, with 11 bases between the two ends. This CDR3 spans 13 amino acids. The CDR3: CASSDRIAYEQYF. CDR3 in DNA: TGTGCCAGCAGCGACAGGATAGCCTACGAGCAGTACTTC.

The genes are TRBV11-3 and TRBJ1-1; 12 nucleotides agree with TRBD1. The germline V gene has CDR1 SGHNT and CDR2 YENEEA. V shed 4 bases and J 6 bases; nucleotides not matched to a gene: 6. This CDR3 has 15 residues. The CDR3 DNA reads as TGTGCCAGCAGCTCATCCGGGACAGGGGGCTCTGAAGCTTTCTTT. Translation gives CASSSSGTGGSEAFF.

This clone was seen a handful of times. The J gene is TRBJ1-4, the V gene TRBV5-4; the D gene is possibly TRBD1 (5 bases). The CDR3 has 17 residues. The germline V gene has CDR1 SGHNT and CDR2 YYREEE (reference sequence). The germline V and J ends were trimmed by 0 bases and 1 base, with 13 bases remaining between them. CDR3 amino acids: CASSLVTEGVTNEKLFF. As DNA, the CDR3 is TGTGCCAGCAGCTTGGTTACGGAAGGGGTAACTAATGAAAAACTGTTTTTT.

The chain carries TRBV7-9 and TRBJ2-7; D is perhaps TRBD2 (7 bases). Germline V gene data show CDR1 as SEHNR and CDR2 as FQNEAQ (reference sequence). The V and J ends lost 4 bases and 3 bases respectively, with 19 bases between them. CDR3 size: 16 residues. The CDR3 nucleotides are TGTGCCAGCAGCTGGGGGCGGGGGAGCCTTTTCTACGAGCAGTACTTC. It translates to CASSWGRGSLFYEQYF.

This clone was recorded only once. CDR3 loop: CASSLPGGNSYEQYF. CDR3 bases: TGTGCCAGCAGCTTACCAGGGGGCAACTCCTACGAGCAGTACTTC. The chain is built from TRBV7-8 and TRBJ2-7; 8 bases align to TRBD1. The CDR3 spans 15 residues. J gave up 0 bases and V 2 bases, and 3 bases lay outside the gene matches. Germline V gene sequence: CDR1 SGHVS, CDR2 FQNEAQ.

The chain uses TRBV5-5 and TRBJ2-3, with D uncertain. The germline V and J ends were trimmed by 1 base and 0 bases, with 15 bases remaining between them. The CDR3 has 17 amino acids. Germline lookup yields CDR1 SGHKS and CDR2 YYEKEE (reference sequence). Here the CDR3 DNA reads TGTGCCAGCAGCTTGTCTGCCTATATTACTAGCACAGATACGCAGTATTTT. Translation gives CASSLSAYITSTDTQYF.

The rearrangement joins TRBV27 to TRBJ2-5; 16 nucleotides align to TRBD2. The J call is doubtful: the DNA matches TRBJ2-7 better. The CDR3 has 17 amino acids. Germline CDR1 is MNHEY and CDR2 is SMNVEV (reference sequence). CDR3 bases: TGTGCCAGCAGCCTGGGACTAGCGGGGGGGCGGTCATACGAGCAGTACTTC. It specifies CASSLGLAGGRSYEQYF.

The chain joins TRBV5-6 to TRBJ1-2, with D unclear. Germline V gene lookup returns CDR1 SGHDT and CDR2 YYEEEE. The germline V and J ends were trimmed by 0 bases and 6 bases, with 9 bases remaining between them. The CDR3 has 13 residues. The chain's CDR3 is CASSLAPVDGYTF. CDR3 nucleotide sequence: TGTGCCAGCAGCTTGGCCCCAGTGGATGGCTACACCTTC.

This clone was observed a few times. The V gene is TRBV19, the J gene TRBJ1-3, with no clear D. This CDR3 comprises 14 residues. Germline V gene sequence: CDR1 LNHDA, CDR2 SQIVND (reference sequence). V lost 8 bases, J lost 1 base, and 12 bases lay in between. In DNA, the CDR3 is TGTGCCAGTTTCCTGTCCGGGTCTGGAAACACCATATATTTT. It specifies CASFLSGSGNTIYF.

The V and J genes are TRBV5-6 and TRBJ2-1; maybe TRBD1 (6 bases). Germline V CDR1 and CDR2: SGHDT, YYEEEE. This CDR3 has 15 amino acids. Trimming stripped 2 bases from V and 2 bases from J, with 11 bases between. The CDR3 loop is CASSFLTGPYNEQFF. The CDR3 DNA follows: TGTGCCAGCAGCTTTTTGACAGGCCCCTACAATGAGCAGTTCTTC.

V gene TRBV19 combines with J gene TRBJ2-7, with TRBD1 matching over 12 bases. Germline V gene lookup returns CDR1 LNHDA and CDR2 SQIVND (reference sequence). This CDR3 contains 15 residues. V shed 4 bases and J 6 bases; nucleotides not matched to a gene: 7. CDR3 residues: CASSTGQGALIEQYF. CDR3 nucleotide sequence: TGTGCCAGTAGTACGGGACAGGGGGCGCTGATCGAGCAGTACTTC.

The V and J genes are TRBV5-6 and TRBJ2-1; D perhaps matches TRBD2 (6 bases). The germline V and J ends were trimmed by 4 bases and 6 bases, with 17 bases remaining between them. The CDR3 length is 15 residues. Germline V gene lookup returns CDR1 SGHDT and CDR2 YYEEEE. The DNA for the CDR3 is TGTGCCAGCAGCGCCACTAGCTATCGTCTCAATGAGCAGTTCTTC. Its protein is CASSATSYRLNEQFF.